This entry lists 18 T cell receptor beta chains sequenced from one sample in a study of blood T cell repertoires in COVID-19. Here immunoSEQ multiplex PCR was the method, and the copy in TCRdb shows in-frame clones only, minus some. The sample holds 200,000 or so clones, 89% seen once. The sample taken for sequencing was PBMCs or T cells enriched from blood (not recorded which). Every receptor here comes from a woman in her thirties or forties with acute COVID-19.

This clone turned up a few times. The CDR3 is CASSYFQVGTEAFF. The CDR3 nucleotides are TGTGCCAGCAGTTACTTCCAGGTGGGCACTGAAGCTTTCTTT. The V gene is TRBV6-2 or TRBV6-3, the J gene TRBJ1-1; D remains ambiguous. Trimming pared 1 base from V and 4 bases from J, leaving 10 bases between. Per the germline V gene, CDR1 is MNHEY and CDR2 is SVGEGT. This CDR3 is 14 amino acids long.

The chain recombines TRBV4-2 with TRBJ1-3; D is possibly TRBD1 (6 bases). Trimming removed 3 bases from V and 7 bases from J, with 19 bases in between. CDR1 LGHNA and CDR2 YNFKEQ come from the germline V gene. The CDR3 is 16 amino acids. In DNA form, the CDR3 reads TGTGCCAGCAGCCAGATGATGGACAGCGCCGGGAACACCATATATTTT. It is translated as CASSQMMDSAGNTIYF.

V is TRBV15 and J is TRBJ1-3; 12 positions agree with TRBD1. Germline V gene sequence: CDR1 LNHNV, CDR2 YYDKDF (reference sequence). The CDR3 contains 20 residues. Unmatched junction bases numbered 13, after V lost 0 bases and J lost 4 bases. The CDR3 protein is CATSRESWAGTGGIGNTIYF. Here the CDR3 DNA reads TGTGCCACCAGCAGAGAGTCATGGGCAGGGACAGGGGGCATCGGAAACACCATATATTTT.

The chain joins TRBV20-1 to TRBJ2-7; D unclear. This CDR3 region has 11 residues. The V and J ends lost 4 bases and 5 bases respectively, with 9 bases between them. Germline V gene data show CDR1 as DFQATT and CDR2 as SNEGSKA (reference sequence). The CDR3 region has the DNA TGCAGTGCTAAGCAGGCCCACGAGCAGTACTTC. Protein: CSAKQAHEQYF.

V gene TRBV5-1 combines with J gene TRBJ2-1; 10 bases are shared with TRBD2. There are 15 residues in the CDR3. The germline gives CDR1 SGHRS, CDR2 YFSETQ. The trim removed 0 bases at V and 7 bases at J, leaving 4 bases unmatched. CDR3 bases: TGCGCCAGCAGCTTGGCCCCTAGCGGGAGAAATGAGCAGTTCTTC. Translating it yields CASSLAPSGRNEQFF.

This clone has just one count. This chain links TRBV6-4 with TRBJ1-1; D perhaps matches TRBD1 (6 bases). The V end was cut by 2 bases, the J end by 6 bases, with 13 bases between. The germline V gene encodes CDR1 MRHNA and CDR2 SNTAGT. CDR3 length equals 14 residues. In DNA form, the CDR3 reads TGTGCCAGCAGTGACGATCAGGGGCTAGCTGAAGCTTTCTTT. Its protein product is CASSDDQGLAEAFF.

The chain joins TRBV27 to TRBJ1-1; D possibly corresponds to TRBD1 (5 bases). The CDR3 totals 13 residues. Trimming pared 6 bases from V and 4 bases from J, leaving 12 bases between. The V gene's germline CDR1 is MNHEY and CDR2 SMNVEV (reference sequence). The chain's CDR3 is CASRITGGTEAFF. The CDR3 nucleotides read TGTGCCAGCAGGATAACGGGGGGCACTGAAGCTTTCTTT.

This rearrangement joins TRBV9 to TRBJ1-3; 7 bases align to TRBD1. With 2 bases clipped from V and 3 bases from J, the junction kept 8 bases outside the gene matches. Germline V gives CDR1 SGDLS, CDR2 YYNGEE. The CDR3 spans 16 residues. CDR3 loop: CASSVTHDRDGNTIYF. The CDR3 region has the DNA TGTGCCAGCAGCGTGACGCACGACAGGGATGGAAACACCATATATTTT.

This clone was found a few times. The chain combines TRBV30 with TRBJ2-5; weak D call: TRBD2 (5 bases). Germline CDR1 reads GTSNPN; CDR2 reads SVGIG (reference sequence). CDR3 length equals 14 residues. The ends were cut back, 0 bases at V and 7 bases at J, with 15 bases in the middle. In nucleotides, the CDR3 is TGTGCCTGGAGTGTAAACGGGAACGCAGGGACCCAGTACTTC. It is translated as CAWSVNGNAGTQYF.

The chain has TRBV30 and TRBJ2-2; D is uncertain. The CDR3 contains 13 residues. Germline CDR1 reads GTSNPN; CDR2 reads SVGIG (reference sequence). V was trimmed by 0 bases and J by 8 bases, leaving 10 bases between them. Here the CDR3 DNA reads TGTGCCTGGAGTGTTATCCCGACTGGGGAGCTGTTTTTT. Amino acids: CAWSVIPTGELFF.

This clone has at least ten counts. The rearrangement links TRBV2 to TRBJ1-6; D is perhaps TRBD1 (5 bases). CDR3 size: 15 residues. In germline, CDR1 is SNHLY, CDR2 FYNNEI. Trimming left V 7 bases short and J 7 bases short, with 17 bases between. CDR3 region: CASTQEWGGNSPLHF. The CDR3 DNA is TGTGCCAGCACTCAAGAATGGGGGGGAAATTCACCCCTCCACTTT. The entire variable domain, with the rest obtained from reference TRBV2 and TRBJ1-6, is as follows: EPEVTQTPSHQVTQMGQEVILRCVPISNHLYFYWYRQILGQKVEFLVSFYNNEISEKSEIFDDQFSVERPDGSNFTLKIRSTKLEDSAMYFCASTQEWGGNSPLHFGNGTRLTVT.

The chain employs TRBV9 and TRBJ2-3; TRBD2 matches 14 bases. CDR3 size: 17 residues. Germline V gene lookup returns CDR1 SGDLS and CDR2 YYNGEE. Trimming cost V 5 bases and J 3 bases; bases outside gene matches: 8. CDR3 protein: CASRPGLAGVVTDTQYF. DNA of the CDR3: TGTGCCAGCAGACCGGGACTAGCGGGAGTTGTGACAGATACGCAGTATTTT.

The V and J genes are TRBV9 and TRBJ2-1, with D tentatively TRBD2 (5 bases). CDR1 is SGDLS, CDR2 YYNGEE, per germline. This CDR3 contains 14 residues. The V gene lost 5 bases and the J gene lost 1 base, with 10 bases spanning the gap. The CDR3 spells CASSLGSSYNEQFF. CDR3 nucleotide sequence: TGTGCCAGCAGTCTTGGGAGTTCCTACAATGAGCAGTTCTTC.

This clone was seen just once. The CDR3 spells CASSLWTGGIDEQFF. The DNA of the CDR3 is TGTGCCAGCAGCTTATGGACAGGGGGCATCGATGAGCAGTTCTTC. The chain uses TRBV5-4 and TRBJ2-1; 11 bases are a match to TRBD1. The junction had 6 bases not matched to a gene; V was cut back by 2 bases and J by 8 bases. Germline-derived CDR1 and CDR2 are SGHNT and YYREEE (reference sequence). This CDR3 region has 15 residues.

The V gene is TRBV19, the J gene TRBJ1-5; D is ambiguous. This CDR3 comprises 15 residues. The ends were cut back, 4 bases at V and 4 bases at J, with 14 bases in the middle. Germline CDR1 and CDR2: LNHDA and SQIVND (reference sequence). This CDR3 is CASSTLGGGNQPQHF. The CDR3 region has the DNA TGTGCCAGTAGTACCCTCGGCGGAGGGAATCAGCCCCAGCATTTT.

The chain carries TRBV11-2 and TRBJ1-1; D remains ambiguous. The germline CDR1 and CDR2 sequences are SGHAT and FQNNGV. The CDR3 runs to 13 residues. V was cut by 7 bases and J by 4 bases, with 13 bases left in between. The CDR3 sequence: CASTTQPGTEAFF. The DNA of the CDR3 is TGTGCCAGCACCACTCAGCCAGGCACTGAAGCTTTCTTT.

V is TRBV5-1 and J is TRBJ1-6; 7 bases align to TRBD1. CDR1 and CDR2 from the germline V gene are SGHRS and YFSETQ. J was trimmed by 7 bases and V by 4 bases; bases with no gene match: 8. The CDR3 spans 15 residues. The CDR3 DNA reads as TGCGCCAGCAGCCCGGTGACAGGGAGGAATTCACCCCTCCACTTT. It specifies CASSPVTGRNSPLHF.

The chain recombines TRBV7-9 with TRBJ2-2; 8 bases fit TRBD1. Germline trimming cut 5 bases from V and 3 bases from J; bases unmatched to any gene: 8. The CDR3 consists of 16 residues. CDR1 SEHNR and CDR2 FQNEAQ come from the germline V gene (reference sequence). CDR3 nucleotide sequence: TGTGCCAGCAGCACAAGAAACAGGGGGGACACCGGGGAGCTGTTTTTT. Its translation is CASSTRNRGDTGELFF.